Described below is a single TCR beta chain sequence and its context. This record belongs to a study of patients and donors after allogeneic stem cell transplantation. Germline V gene sequence: CDR1 SGHDT, CDR2 YYEEEE. Trimming took off 4 bases at V and 2 bases at J, with 12 bases between the two ends. The CDR3 runs 14 residues. TCRdb independently ran MiXCR on the RT-PCR reads; one entry per CDR3 protein. The table has over 400,000 distinct CDR3 sequences, 16% seen once. This TCR was sampled from a human donor who was either an allogeneic HSCT recipient or a stem cell or donor lymphocyte infusion donor (not recorded which). It is not recorded whose cells these are; they may come from a transplant donor. Sample: blood, either unsorted or a sorted T cell fraction (not recorded which). The chain links TRBV5-6 to TRBJ2-5; D may be TRBD1 (6 bases). CDR3 in amino acids: CASSRAGVQETQYF. For the CDR3, the DNA is TGTGCCAGCAGCCGAGCAGGGGTACAAGAGACCCAGTACTTC. Full variable domain (remainder filled in from reference TRBV5-6 and TRBJ2-5): DAGVTQSPTHLIKTRGQQVTLRCSPKSGHDTVSWYQQALGQGPQFIFQYYEEEERQRGNFPDRFSGHQFPNYSSELNVNALLLGDSALYLCASSRAGVQETQYFGPGTRLLVL.